The 19 T cell receptor beta chains presented below share a single source sample, sequenced in a study of technical replicates of blood from a few donors. Sequencing was performed with immunoSEQ multiplex PCR; in TCRdb, only in-frame clones are kept and a portion is missing. The sample contains approximately 87,000 clones, roughly 94% of which appear only once. Sequencing used T cells isolated from PBMCs. The receptors stem from a human donor in good health.

This clone appeared a few times. This chain links TRBV4-1 with TRBJ2-1; D is unresolved. The CDR3 extends over 14 amino acids. The germline gives CDR1 MGHRA, CDR2 YSYEKL. V dropped 1 base and J dropped 0 bases, with 4 bases sitting between them. CDR3 sequence (DNA): TGCGCCAGCAGCCAAGGCGGCTCCTACAATGAGCAGTTCTTC. Translated: CASSQGGSYNEQFF.

The chain couples TRBV27 to TRBJ2-1; weak D call: TRBD2 (7 bases). This CDR3 has 15 residues. V lost 3 bases, J lost 4 bases, and 13 bases lay in between. Germline V gene lookup returns CDR1 MNHEY and CDR2 SMNVEV (reference sequence). CDR3 in amino acids: CASSLGASGYNEQFF. CDR3 DNA: TGTGCCAGCAGTTTGGGGGCTAGCGGTTACAATGAGCAGTTCTTC.

V and J are TRBV9 and TRBJ1-2; 8 bases are a match to TRBD1. J was trimmed by 7 bases and V by 3 bases; bases with no gene match: 8. This CDR3 comprises 14 residues. CDR1 and CDR2 from the germline V gene are SGDLS and YYNGEE. CDR3 nucleotides: TGTGCCAGCAGCGATAGGTGGACAGGGAGTGGCTACACCTTC. This encodes CASSDRWTGSGYTF.

The chain employs TRBV29-1 and TRBJ2-7; TRBD1 agrees at 7 bases. V shed 7 bases, J shed 3 bases, and the junction held 12 bases outside the gene matches. CDR1 and CDR2 from the germline V gene are SQVTM and ANQGSEA. This CDR3 has 14 residues. CDR3 in amino acids: CSGSYRGEGYEQYF. The CDR3 nucleotides are TGCAGCGGATCTTACAGGGGTGAGGGCTACGAGCAGTACTTC.

The chain employs TRBV6-1 and TRBJ2-1; 9 nucleotides line up with TRBD2. Germline V gives CDR1 MNHNS, CDR2 SASEGT. Trimming took 8 bases from V and 9 from J; bases not matched to a gene: 14. The CDR3 runs to 15 residues. CDR3: CASQVLAGGRGEQFF. The CDR3 nucleotides read TGTGCCAGCCAAGTGTTGGCGGGAGGGAGAGGTGAGCAGTTCTTC.

This clone was counted a single time. The chain joins TRBV7-3 to TRBJ1-1, with D maybe TRBD1 (6 bases). With 3 bases removed from V and 11 bases from J, the gap between germline ends came to 16 bases. Germline lookup yields CDR1 SGHTA and CDR2 FQGTGA. This CDR3 region has 13 residues. CDR3 loop: CASSLEAGVRAFF. The CDR3 DNA follows: TGTGCCAGCAGCTTGGAGGCAGGGGTTCGCGCTTTCTTT.

The V and J genes are TRBV28 and TRBJ2-3; D is perhaps TRBD1 (5 bases). CDR1 is MDHEN, CDR2 SYDVKM, per germline. This CDR3 comprises 15 residues. Trimming took 4 bases from V and 0 from J, leaving 11 bases between them. The CDR3 DNA is TGTGCCAGCAGTTCTAGGACATCTAGCACAGATACGCAGTATTTT. Its translation: CASSSRTSSTDTQYF.

The chain joins TRBV7-9 to TRBJ2-7; 7 bases map to TRBD1. The CDR3 totals 14 residues. Germline V gene data show CDR1 as SEHNR and CDR2 as FQNEAQ (reference sequence). The V and J ends lost 4 bases and 3 bases, in that order; junction bases with no gene match: 6. CDR3 loop: CASSSGTVLYEQYF. DNA for the CDR3: TGTGCCAGCAGCTCCGGGACAGTCCTCTACGAGCAGTACTTC. The full variable domain, rest sourced from reference TRBV7-9 and TRBJ2-7, is DTGVSQNPRHKITKRGQNVTFRCDPISEHNRLYWYRQTLGQGPEFLTYFQNEAQLEKSRLLSDRFSAERPKGSFSTLEIQRTEQGDSAMYLCASSSGTVLYEQYFGPGTRLTVT.

The V gene is TRBV6-5, the J gene TRBJ1-5; D not resolved. The germline CDR1 and CDR2 sequences are MNHEY and SVGAGI. This CDR3 has 14 amino acids. Trimming took 2 bases from V and 2 from J, leaving 7 bases between them. In DNA, the CDR3 is TGTGCCAGCAGTTACCACCAGGGCAATCAGCCCCAGCATTTT. Translation: CASSYHQGNQPQHF.

CDR3 sequence (DNA): TGTGCCAGCAACAAATTGGACAGGACTCCTTGGCTCGGAAACACCATATATTTT. It encodes CASNKLDRTPWLGNTIYF. The chain uses TRBV7-9 and TRBJ1-3; 7 bases agree with TRBD1. Looked up from germline, CDR1 is SEHNR and CDR2 is FQNEAQ (reference sequence). This CDR3 has 18 amino acids. V trimming: 7 bases; J trimming: 4 bases; junction bases outside the gene matches: 19.

The rearrangement uses TRBV5-1 and TRBJ1-1; D may be TRBD1 (6 bases). Germline CDR1 SGHRS, CDR2 YFSETQ. V was shortened by 8 bases and J by 3 bases, with 17 bases between the two germline ends. The CDR3 spans 14 residues. CDR3 sequence: CASLLRGGDTEAFF. In nucleotides, the CDR3 is TGCGCCAGTCTCTTAAGGGGGGGGGACACTGAAGCTTTCTTT.

The genes are TRBV5-4 and TRBJ1-2; the D gene is possibly TRBD1 (6 bases). The CDR3 extends over 13 amino acids. From germline, CDR1 is SGHNT and CDR2 YYREEE (reference sequence). V lost 0 bases and J lost 6, with 9 bases in between. CDR3 in DNA: TGTGCCAGCAGCTTGGACAGGACAGATGGCTACACCTTC. Translation: CASSLDRTDGYTF.

The chain couples TRBV27 to TRBJ1-1; 7 positions match TRBD1. The CDR3 spans 15 residues. CDR1 and CDR2 from the germline V gene are MNHEY and SMNVEV (reference sequence). Trimming cost V 4 bases and J 5 bases; bases outside gene matches: 10. The CDR3 protein is CASSSYRGRTTEAFF. The CDR3 bases are TGTGCCAGCAGTTCTTACAGGGGTAGGACAACTGAAGCTTTCTTT.

This chain links TRBV30 with TRBJ2-3, with D possibly TRBD1 on 5 matching bases. V was clipped by 5 bases and J by 0 bases, with 15 bases between them. The CDR3 is 15 residues long. Germline-derived CDR1 and CDR2 are GTSNPN and SVGIG (reference sequence). CDR3 nucleotide sequence: TGTGCCTGGGGCTTTGCGACAGCCAGCACAGATACGCAGTATTTT. Encoded protein: CAWGFATASTDTQYF.

The chain couples TRBV28 to TRBJ2-2; 8 bases align to TRBD2. The V segment lost 7 bases and the J segment 1 base; nucleotides outside the gene matches: 2. The CDR3 covers 14 residues. Germline lookup yields CDR1 MDHEN and CDR2 SYDVKM. The CDR3 spells CASNAGGNTGELFF. The CDR3 coding sequence is TGTGCCAGCAACGCGGGAGGGAACACCGGGGAGCTGTTTTTT.

V gene TRBV13 combines with J gene TRBJ1-6, with 8 positions matching TRBD1. The CDR3 sequence is 14 residues long. V was pared by 6 bases and J by 5 bases, with 3 bases of the junction left unmatched. CDR1 is PRHDT and CDR2 is FYEKMQ in the germline V gene (reference sequence). Written as DNA, the CDR3 is TGTGCCAGCAGGCCACAGGGGGATAATTCACCCCTCCACTTT. Translated: CASRPQGDNSPLHF.

V usage is TRBV6-5 and J usage is TRBJ1-5; no reliable D call. Per germline, CDR1 MNHEY and CDR2 SVGAGI. Deletions cut 6 bases from V and 1 base from J, with 13 bases between. The CDR3 is 15 amino acids. CDR3 in amino acids: CASRVTRLSNQPQHF. CDR3 DNA sequence: TGTGCCAGCAGGGTGACACGGTTAAGCAATCAGCCCCAGCATTTT.

The rearrangement uses TRBV27 and TRBJ2-7; the D gene is possibly TRBD1 (7 bases). The germline CDR1 and CDR2 sequences are MNHEY and SMNVEV (reference sequence). The CDR3 runs to 15 residues. The ends were cut back, 5 bases at V and 1 base at J, with 15 bases in the middle. The CDR3 reads CASSRRQGGSYEQYF. The DNA of the CDR3 is TGTGCCAGCAGTCGCCGACAGGGAGGATCCTACGAGCAGTACTTC.

This chain joins TRBV11-3 and TRBJ1-6; the match to TRBD1 covers 9 bases. Germline V gives CDR1 SGHNT, CDR2 YENEEA. The CDR3 runs to 14 residues. V lost 5 bases to trimming and J lost 10 bases; unmatched junction nucleotides: 6. The DNA for the CDR3 is TGTGCCAGCAGCGCCGGGACAGGGATCTCACCCCTCCACTTT. Translating it yields CASSAGTGISPLHF.